The 9 T cell receptor beta chains given below trace back to one sample, sequenced in a study of shared clonotypes between healthy human individuals. Assay used: immunoSEQ multiplex PCR; TCRdb lists only in-frame clones, some missing. The table lists some 2,000,000 clones, approximately 95% of them singletons. Sequenced: naive CD4+ T cells sorted from blood. Sample subset: CD45RA+ positively selected. The receptors stem from a man aged 18-30 years in good health.

The V gene is TRBV6-5, the J gene TRBJ1-2; no reliable D call. CDR1 MNHEY and CDR2 SVGAGI come from the germline V gene. The CDR3 is 14 amino acids. V dropped 2 bases and J dropped 0 bases, with 7 bases sitting between them. CDR3 sequence (DNA): TGTGCCAGCAGTTACGGGCGTTCTAACTATGGCTACACCTTC. It translates to CASSYGRSNYGYTF.

The V call is TRBV7-2, the J call TRBJ1-2; D possibly corresponds to TRBD1 (5 bases). Germline lookup yields CDR1 SGHTA and CDR2 FQGNSA. CDR3 length: 14 amino acids. V was trimmed by 5 bases and J by 8 bases, leaving 18 bases between them. CDR3 sequence: CASSDNAAGPGYTF. In nucleotides, the CDR3 is TGTGCCAGCAGCGACAATGCGGCAGGGCCGGGCTACACCTTC. The full variable domain, its missing parts supplied by reference TRBV7-2 and TRBJ1-2, is GAGVSQSPSNKVTEKGKDVELRCDPISGHTALYWYRQSLGQGLEFLIYFQGNSAPDKSGLPSDRFSAERTGGSVSTLTIQRTQQEDSAVYLCASSDNAAGPGYTFGSGTRLTVV.

The chain employs TRBV11-2 and TRBJ2-5, with D possibly matching TRBD2 (6 bases). V dropped 5 bases and J dropped 1 base, with 14 bases sitting between them. The CDR3 loop spans 15 amino acids. The germline V gene has CDR1 SGHAT and CDR2 FQNNGV. The CDR3: CASSPSDGFQETQYF. CDR3 in DNA: TGTGCCAGCAGCCCTAGCGACGGATTCCAAGAGACCCAGTACTTC.

The rearrangement uses TRBV7-8 and TRBJ2-1, with D perhaps being TRBD1 or TRBD2 (6 bases each). The CDR3 is made up of 21 amino acids. The germline V and J ends were trimmed by 5 bases and 0 bases, with 29 bases remaining between them. Germline V gene data show CDR1 as SGHVS and CDR2 as FQNEAQ. The chain's CDR3 is CASSTPGGGHKPSGSYNEQFF. CDR3 coding DNA: TGTGCCAGCAGCACCCCCGGAGGGGGACATAAACCCTCTGGCTCCTACAATGAGCAGTTCTTC.

The chain links TRBV6-5 to TRBJ2-1; D unclear. The V and J ends lost 7 bases and 0 bases respectively, with 13 bases between them. The CDR3 totals 15 residues. Germline V gives CDR1 MNHEY, CDR2 SVGAGI. CDR3: CASTMRFSSYNEQFF. The CDR3 region has the DNA TGTGCCAGCACCATGAGATTTAGCTCCTACAATGAGCAGTTCTTC.

The chain couples TRBV15 to TRBJ1-3, with unresolved D. This CDR3 region has 15 residues. Trimming shortened V by 0 bases and J by 3 bases, and 9 bases separated the two germline ends. From germline, CDR1 is LNHNV and CDR2 YYDKDF (reference sequence). The CDR3 DNA reads TGTGCCACCAGCAGAGATGGGAGTAATGGAAACACCATATATTTT. Protein sequence: CATSRDGSNGNTIYF.

The gene calls are TRBV25-1 and TRBJ2-3, with 8 bases that match TRBD1. Germline values: CDR1 MGHDK, CDR2 SYGVNS. This CDR3 has 17 amino acids. After removal of 2 bases from V and 3 bases from J, the junction contained 10 bases not matched to a gene. CDR3 sequence (DNA): TGTGCCAGCAGTGAAGTTCTGCGGACAGGGATGACAGATACGCAGTATTTT. As protein: CASSEVLRTGMTDTQYF.

The V gene is TRBV6-6, the J gene TRBJ2-7, with 10 nucleotides matching TRBD2. V trimming: 2 bases; J trimming: 4 bases; junction bases outside the gene matches: 5. This CDR3 is built from 15 residues. The germline gives CDR1 MNHNY, CDR2 SVGAGI (reference sequence). CDR3 region: CASSYPYSGGYEQYF. The DNA for the CDR3 is TGTGCCAGCAGTTACCCTTATAGCGGGGGGTACGAGCAGTACTTC.

The V and J genes are TRBV10-3 and TRBJ1-3, with no clear D. Trimming took off 6 bases at V and 2 bases at J, with 11 bases between the two ends. Germline lookup yields CDR1 ENHRY and CDR2 SYGVKD. This CDR3 is built from 14 residues. DNA for the CDR3: TGTGCCATCAGGAAGGAAACGACTGGAAACACCATATATTTT. It codes for CAIRKETTGNTIYF.